The rows below give T cell receptor beta chains drawn from one sample of a study of blood T cell repertoires in COVID-19. The method was immunoSEQ multiplex PCR; TCRdb's version includes in-frame clones alone and lacks a portion of them. The data show more than 200,000 clones, with approximately 80% seen just once and approximately 4% held by the top ten. Sequencing used peripheral blood. These receptors were obtained from a man in his sixties with acute or convalescent COVID-19. Each CDR3 is given with its conserved first and last residue. The order of the fields is J gene, V gene, clone size, D gene, CDR3 protein, CDR3 DNA. D genes are given only for firm matches. Expanded clones get a size class; other rows say once, few or many, or leave the size out.

J: TRBJ1-5
V: TRBV4-1
size: NA
D: NA
CDR3: CASSYSAFWEQGNQPQHF
DNA: TGCGCCAGCAGTTATTCCGCGTTCTGGGAACAGGGCAATCAGCCCCAGCATTTT

J: TRBJ2-1
V: TRBV3-1/TRBV3-2
size: NA
D: TRBD2
CDR3: CASSRLGGSSYNEQFF
DNA: TGTGCCAGCAGCCGCCTGGGGGGGAGCTCCTACAATGAGCAGTTCTTC

J: TRBJ1-2
V: TRBV7-2
size: NA
D: TRBD1
CDR3: CASSPGQGRGRGYTF
DNA: TGTGCCAGCAGCCCCGGACAGGGAAGAGGACGAGGCTACACCTTC

J: TRBJ2-1
V: TRBV29-1
size: NA
D: TRBD1
CDR3: CSVEGGTGGNEQFF
DNA: TGCAGCGTTGAAGGAGGGACAGGGGGCAATGAGCAGTTCTTC

J: TRBJ1-5
V: TRBV28
size: NA
D: NA
CDR3: CASSFGRAQHF
DNA: TGTGCCAGCAGCTTCGGCAGGGCCCAGCATTTT

J: TRBJ2-1
V: TRBV18
size: NA
D: NA
CDR3: CASSPPVRNEQFF
DNA: TGTGCCAGCTCACCACCGGTGAGAAATGAGCAGTTCTTC

J: TRBJ1-2
V: TRBV6-5
size: NA
D: NA
CDR3: CASSYGAGTNYGYTF
DNA: TGTGCCAGCAGTTACGGCGCAGGCACTAACTATGGCTACACCTTC

J: TRBJ2-2
V: TRBV3-1/TRBV3-2
size: NA
D: TRBD2
CDR3: CASSQATLAGGSGELFF
DNA: TGTGCCAGCAGCCAAGCGACCCTAGCGGGAGGATCCGGGGAGCTGTTTTTT

J: TRBJ2-7
V: TRBV5-4
size: few
D: TRBD1
CDR3: CASRRDRVSSYEQYF
DNA: TGTGCCAGCAGGCGGGACAGGGTTAGCTCCTACGAGCAGTACTTC

J: TRBJ1-2
V: TRBV21-1
size: NA
D: NA
CDR3: CASRYRDRARTNYGYTF
DNA: TGTGCCAGCAGGTACCGGGACAGGGCGCGAACTAACTATGGCTACACCTTC

J: TRBJ2-3
V: TRBV6-6
size: NA
D: TRBD1
CDR3: CASSSQGGADTQYF
DNA: TGTGCCAGCAGCTCACAGGGGGGCGCAGATACGCAGTATTTT

J: TRBJ1-1
V: TRBV6-2/TRBV6-3
size: NA
D: TRBD1
CDR3: CASSYSTGGDTEAFF
DNA: TGTGCCAGCAGTTACTCGACAGGGGGGGACACTGAAGCTTTCTTT

J: TRBJ2-7
V: TRBV7-2
size: NA
D: TRBD2
CDR3: CASSLSGTSGIYEQYF
DNA: TGTGCCAGCAGCTTATCAGGGACTAGCGGCATCTACGAGCAGTACTTC

J: TRBJ1-2
V: TRBV10-3
size: NA
D: NA
CDR3: CAISGARGDYGYTF
DNA: TGTGCCATCAGTGGGGCCAGGGGCGACTATGGCTACACCTTC

J: TRBJ2-3
V: TRBV6-6
size: NA
D: TRBD2
CDR3: CASSPKGLATSRTDTQYF
DNA: TGTGCCAGCAGTCCTAAAGGACTAGCGACTTCCCGCACAGATACGCAGTATTTT

J: TRBJ2-3
V: TRBV11-2
size: NA
D: NA
CDR3: CASSPSWGLGTDTQYF
DNA: TGTGCCAGCAGCCCGTCCTGGGGGCTTGGCACAGATACGCAGTATTTT

J: TRBJ2-7
V: TRBV15
size: NA
D: TRBD1
CDR3: CATSFGQAYEQYF
DNA: TGTGCCACCAGCTTCGGACAGGCCTACGAGCAGTACTTC